This TCR beta chain was recorded in a study of CD8 T cells in ankylosing spondylitis. Overall study results and limits: Disease-linked clones were found to be CD8+ and relatively rare in peripheral blood.

Using its own MiXCR run on the 5' RACE reads, TCRdb lists one record per CDR3 protein. The sample shows approximately 200,000 distinct CDR3 sequences, 9.5% to 15% of them seen only once. In the case of this clonotype: Its target is unknown.

The source material was blood, either unsorted or a sorted T cell fraction (not recorded which). This TCR derives from a male donor with ankylosing spondylitis or in good health (not recorded which).

Written as DNA, the CDR3 is TGCAGCGTTGTACCCCCGGGAGCTAACTCCTACGAGCAGTACTTC. This sequence encodes CSVVPPGANSYEQYF. The genes are TRBV29-1 and TRBJ2-7; tentative D call: TRBD2 (6 bases). With 4 bases removed from V and 0 bases from J, the gap between germline ends came to 16 bases. The CDR3 has 15 residues. CDR1 and CDR2 (germline): SQVTM, ANQGSEA.